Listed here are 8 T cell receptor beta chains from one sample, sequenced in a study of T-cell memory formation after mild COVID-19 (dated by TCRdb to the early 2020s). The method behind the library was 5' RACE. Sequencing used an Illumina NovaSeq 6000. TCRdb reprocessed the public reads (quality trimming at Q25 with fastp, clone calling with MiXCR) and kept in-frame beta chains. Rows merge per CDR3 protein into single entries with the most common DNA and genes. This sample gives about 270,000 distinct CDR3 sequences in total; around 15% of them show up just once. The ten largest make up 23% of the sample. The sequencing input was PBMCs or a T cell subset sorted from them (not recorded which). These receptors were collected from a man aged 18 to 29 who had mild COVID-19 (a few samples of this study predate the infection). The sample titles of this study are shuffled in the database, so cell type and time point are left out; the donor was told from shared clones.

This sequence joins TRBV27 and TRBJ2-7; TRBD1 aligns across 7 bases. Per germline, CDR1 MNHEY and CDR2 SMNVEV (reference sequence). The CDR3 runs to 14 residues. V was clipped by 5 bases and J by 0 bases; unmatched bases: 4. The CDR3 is CASSRTGDSYEQYF. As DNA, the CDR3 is TGTGCCAGCAGTAGGACAGGTGACTCCTACGAGCAGTACTTC.

The DNA for the CDR3 is TGTGCCAGCAGCTTCGACGGGAAGGAGACCCAGTACTTC. This translates into CASSFDGKETQYF. V is TRBV7-3 and J is TRBJ2-5; tentative D call: TRBD2 (5 bases). This CDR3 is built from 13 residues. CDR1 SGHTA and CDR2 FQGTGA come from the germline V gene. With 3 bases removed from V and 5 bases from J, the gap between germline ends came to 10 bases.

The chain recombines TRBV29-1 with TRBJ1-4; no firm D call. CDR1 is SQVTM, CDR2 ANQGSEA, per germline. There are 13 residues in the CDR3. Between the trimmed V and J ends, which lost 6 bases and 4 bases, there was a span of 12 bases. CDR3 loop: CSVEPGINEKLFF. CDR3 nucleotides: TGCAGCGTCGAACCGGGAATTAATGAAAAACTGTTTTTT.

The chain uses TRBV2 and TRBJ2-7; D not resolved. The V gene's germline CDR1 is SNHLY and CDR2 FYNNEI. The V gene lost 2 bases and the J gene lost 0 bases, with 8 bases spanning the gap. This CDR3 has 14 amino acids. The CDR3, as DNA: TGTGCCAGCAGTGAATTGGGCTTCTCCTACGAGCAGTACTTC. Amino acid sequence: CASSELGFSYEQYF.

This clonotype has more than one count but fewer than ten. The CDR3 region is CASSFKAGDTQYF. The CDR3 DNA follows: TGCGCCAGCAGCTTTAAGGCAGGAGATACGCAGTATTTT. The chain couples TRBV5-1 to TRBJ2-3; D ambiguous. Germline CDR1 reads SGHRS; CDR2 reads YFSETQ. CDR3 size: 13 residues. The V end lost 2 bases, the J end lost 5 bases, and 9 bases lay between the germline ends.

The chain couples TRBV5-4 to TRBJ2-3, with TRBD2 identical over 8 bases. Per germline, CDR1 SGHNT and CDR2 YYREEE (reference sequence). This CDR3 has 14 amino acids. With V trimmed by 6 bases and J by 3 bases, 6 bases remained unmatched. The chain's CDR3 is CASTSGGGTDTQYF. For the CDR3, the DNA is TGTGCCAGCACCTCCGGGGGGGGTACAGATACGCAGTATTTT.

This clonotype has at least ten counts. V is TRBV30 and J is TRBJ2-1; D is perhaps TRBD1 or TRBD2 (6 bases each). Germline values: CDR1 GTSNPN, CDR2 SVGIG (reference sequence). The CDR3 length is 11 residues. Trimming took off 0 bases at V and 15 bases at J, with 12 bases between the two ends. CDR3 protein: CAWSVRGAAFF. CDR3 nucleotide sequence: TGTGCCTGGAGTGTAAGGGGGGCCGCGTTCTTC.

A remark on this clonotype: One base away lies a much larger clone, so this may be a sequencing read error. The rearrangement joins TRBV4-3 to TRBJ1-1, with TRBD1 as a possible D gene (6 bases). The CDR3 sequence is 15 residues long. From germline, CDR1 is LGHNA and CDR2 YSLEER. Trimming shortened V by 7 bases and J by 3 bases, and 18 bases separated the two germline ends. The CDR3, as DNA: TGCGCCAGCACCGCCAACAGGGCGCTCGACACTGAAGCTTTCTTT. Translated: CASTANRALDTEAFF.